This T cell receptor beta chain derives from a study of T cell repertoires in cytomegalovirus infection. Study overall: An indication of both CMV infection and matching HLA type came from public TCR beta signatures. Study-wide results and limits: Totalled public TCR beta family frequency picked out people who carried CMV plus the relevant HLA.

The table lists this clonotype with many counts. What it recognizes is unknown. A much larger clone lies a single base off, so this may be a read error. This CDR3 contains 13 residues. CDR1 and CDR2 from the germline V gene are SGHKS and YYEKEE (reference sequence). The ends were cut back, 2 bases at V and 0 bases at J, with 6 bases in the middle. One entry per CDR3 protein, called by TCRdb with MiXCR from the reads. The sample includes some 300,000 distinct CDR3 sequences, about a tenth of them seen just once. Sequenced: PBMCs. This sequence originates from a human donor in good health (CMV status not recorded). Some clones in this sample may be carry-over from other donors' samples. V usage is TRBV5-5 and J usage is TRBJ2-7; D is unresolved. The CDR3 spells CASSLPSSYEQYF. In DNA form, the CDR3 reads TGTGCCAGCAGCTTACCGAGCTCCTACGAGCAGTACTTC.